This TCR beta chain appears in the sequencing data of a study of cytomegalovirus exposure and HLA in healthy donors. Points from the study as a whole: Accounts indicate the classifier identified cytomegalovirus status with strong specificity and sensitivity.

This CDR3 contains 15 residues. V dropped 0 bases and J dropped 0 bases, with 6 bases sitting between them. Germline lookup yields CDR1 KGHSH and CDR2 LQKENI. Libraries were prepared by immunoSEQ multiplex PCR; TCRdb keeps only in-frame clonotypes and omits some of them. The sample records under 400,000 clones, around 90% being singletons. As for this clone: The antigen remains unidentified.

The chain joins TRBV18 to TRBJ2-4; no clear D gene. The sample taken for sequencing was PBMCs. The TCR was taken from a man younger than 45 in good health and CMV-seronegative. The CDR3 sequence: CASSPPSVAKNIQYF. In DNA form, the CDR3 reads TGTGCCAGCTCACCACCGTCAGTAGCCAAAAACATTCAGTACTTC.